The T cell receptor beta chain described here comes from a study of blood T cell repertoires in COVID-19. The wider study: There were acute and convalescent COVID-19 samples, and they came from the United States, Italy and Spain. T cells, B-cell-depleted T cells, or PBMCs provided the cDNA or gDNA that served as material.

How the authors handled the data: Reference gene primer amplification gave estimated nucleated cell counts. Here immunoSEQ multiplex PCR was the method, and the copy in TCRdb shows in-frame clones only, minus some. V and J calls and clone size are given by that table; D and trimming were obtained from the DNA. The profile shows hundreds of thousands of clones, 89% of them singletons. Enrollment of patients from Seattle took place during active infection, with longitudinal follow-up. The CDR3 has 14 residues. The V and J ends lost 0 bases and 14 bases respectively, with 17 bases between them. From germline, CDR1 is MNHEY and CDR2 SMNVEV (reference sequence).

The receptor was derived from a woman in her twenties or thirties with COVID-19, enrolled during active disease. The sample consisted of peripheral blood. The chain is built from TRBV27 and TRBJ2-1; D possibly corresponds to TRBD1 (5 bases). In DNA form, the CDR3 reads TGTGCCAGCAGTTTATCGTTCACTACAGGAAGGGAGTTCTTC. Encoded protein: CASSLSFTTGREFF.